These T cell receptor beta chains were read from a single sample in a study of blood T cell repertoires in COVID-19. The repertoire was sequenced with immunoSEQ multiplex PCR; TCRdb's copy has only in-frame clones and lacks some. Of around 46,000 clones in the sample, approximately 86% are singletons; the top ten hold around 3.1%. What was sequenced was PBMCs or T cells enriched from blood (not recorded which). The source of these receptors is a woman aged 45-65 years who had recovered from COVID-19. The CDR3 runs from the conserved cysteine through the conserved F or W. The order of the fields is J gene, V gene, CDR3 protein.

j_gene: TRBJ2-5; v_gene: TRBV20-1; CDR3aa: CSASAFTKQETQYF
j_gene: TRBJ2-5; v_gene: TRBV7-3; CDR3aa: CASSSHLQETQYF
j_gene: TRBJ1-4; v_gene: TRBV7-2; CDR3aa: CASSLASTGAEKLFF
j_gene: TRBJ2-1; v_gene: TRBV7-2; CDR3aa: CASSLAFLQLNEQFF
j_gene: TRBJ1-4; v_gene: TRBV6-6; CDR3aa: CASTPGGWKLFF
j_gene: TRBJ1-2; v_gene: TRBV6-2/TRBV6-3; CDR3aa: CASSHWTAPNYGYTF
j_gene: TRBJ1-6; v_gene: TRBV2; CDR3aa: CASSMRIYNSPLHF
j_gene: TRBJ1-1; v_gene: TRBV6-4; CDR3aa: CASSEFYMDPRDSPEAFF
j_gene: TRBJ2-2; v_gene: TRBV12-5; CDR3aa: CASGLPIEGPSGRARNTGELFF
j_gene: TRBJ2-2; v_gene: TRBV10-1; CDR3aa: CASSEAGTSGRNTGELFF
j_gene: TRBJ2-1; v_gene: TRBV7-2; CDR3aa: CASSPGTSGWSSYNEQFF
j_gene: TRBJ2-3; v_gene: TRBV6-2/TRBV6-3; CDR3aa: CASSYKRQPADTQYF
j_gene: TRBJ1-1; v_gene: TRBV7-9; CDR3aa: CASSPQGQMNTEAFF
j_gene: TRBJ2-5; v_gene: TRBV7-7; CDR3aa: CASSSGTSGFQETQYF
j_gene: TRBJ2-5; v_gene: TRBV13; CDR3aa: CASSFGTGWQKTQYF
j_gene: TRBJ2-3; v_gene: TRBV11-2; CDR3aa: CASSFIQADTQYF
j_gene: TRBJ2-2; v_gene: TRBV7-3; CDR3aa: CASSTGQGPGELFF
j_gene: TRBJ1-3; v_gene: TRBV9; CDR3aa: CASSVAGQSGNTIYF
j_gene: TRBJ2-3; v_gene: TRBV2; CDR3aa: CASSVQGRTGVSTDTQYF
j_gene: TRBJ1-4; v_gene: TRBV6-6; CDR3aa: CASSYLPDGEKLFF
j_gene: TRBJ1-1; v_gene: TRBV6-5; CDR3aa: CASRRTGSGNTEAFF
j_gene: TRBJ2-1; v_gene: TRBV6-2/TRBV6-3; CDR3aa: CASSYSRGVGSPYNEQFF
j_gene: TRBJ2-7; v_gene: TRBV5-6; CDR3aa: CASSLLGQAAEGEQYF
j_gene: TRBJ1-2; v_gene: TRBV3-1/TRBV3-2; CDR3aa: CASSPTAVLVTHGYTF
j_gene: TRBJ2-5; v_gene: TRBV24-1; CDR3aa: CATSVGTGGETQYF
j_gene: TRBJ1-1; v_gene: TRBV4-3; CDR3aa: CASSQEGRAPEAFF